A selection of T cell receptor beta chains follows, all from one sample in a study of cytotoxic CD8 clonotypes in ibrutinib-treated CLL. Libraries were prepared by immunoSEQ multiplex PCR; TCRdb keeps only in-frame clonotypes and omits some of them. The sample shows about 40,000 clones, just over 70% of them seen only once. The sequencing here drew on PBMCs, taken at disease progression, from a patient treated with ibrutinib. The receptors stem from a human donor with chronic lymphocytic leukemia. The CDR3 runs from the conserved cysteine through the conserved F or W.

J gene: TRBJ2-7
V gene: TRBV10-2
CDR3 protein: CASSVDRVGEQYF

J gene: TRBJ1-3
V gene: TRBV2
CDR3 protein: CASSGLAPGGNTIYF

J gene: TRBJ2-3
V gene: TRBV30
CDR3 protein: CAWSGTGLTDTQYF

J gene: TRBJ1-6
V gene: TRBV5-4
CDR3 protein: CASSSTTGTNSPLHF

J gene: TRBJ2-5
V gene: TRBV5-6
CDR3 protein: CASSLVNTETQYF

J gene: TRBJ2-1
V gene: TRBV5-1
CDR3 protein: CASSLETSGIGEQFF

J gene: TRBJ2-1
V gene: TRBV7-8
CDR3 protein: CASSLAAGAGNEQFF

J gene: TRBJ2-6
V gene: TRBV7-2
CDR3 protein: CASSPYRGSGANVLTF

J gene: TRBJ2-7
V gene: TRBV6-5
CDR3 protein: CASSYSGQGFTYEQYF

J gene: TRBJ2-7
V gene: TRBV7-9
CDR3 protein: CASSFRQGPYEQYF

J gene: TRBJ1-5
V gene: TRBV28
CDR3 protein: CASEGQLISNQPQHF

J gene: TRBJ2-7
V gene: TRBV4-1
CDR3 protein: CASSQDRGTTYEQYF

J gene: TRBJ2-3
V gene: TRBV5-6
CDR3 protein: CASPWTSGIRDTQYF

J gene: TRBJ2-3
V gene: TRBV6-1
CDR3 protein: CASSISGAPERTQYF

J gene: TRBJ1-5
V gene: TRBV6-1
CDR3 protein: CASSETLPGWPQHF

J gene: TRBJ1-3
V gene: TRBV5-1
CDR3 protein: CASSLTDRADTIYF

J gene: TRBJ1-3
V gene: TRBV25-1
CDR3 protein: CASSDMGSRSGNTIYF

J gene: TRBJ2-1
V gene: TRBV27
CDR3 protein: CASRLNNEQFF

J gene: TRBJ1-1
V gene: TRBV2
CDR3 protein: CASSERPLMGAFF

J gene: TRBJ1-5
V gene: TRBV6-5
CDR3 protein: CASSSRPGSGQPQHF

J gene: TRBJ2-5
V gene: TRBV4-1
CDR3 protein: CASSLTAGRETQYF

J gene: TRBJ2-7
V gene: TRBV6-5
CDR3 protein: CASSVAGGPYEQYF

J gene: TRBJ1-6
V gene: TRBV4-2
CDR3 protein: CASSHTAGQGNSPLHF

J gene: TRBJ2-1
V gene: TRBV5-1
CDR3 protein: CASSLGAISSYNEQFF

J gene: TRBJ1-1
V gene: TRBV11-1
CDR3 protein: CASSLRGRGRRNTEAFF

J gene: TRBJ2-1
V gene: TRBV18
CDR3 protein: CASSPREDEQFF

J gene: TRBJ2-3
V gene: TRBV29-1
CDR3 protein: CSVTYTDTQYF

J gene: TRBJ1-6
V gene: TRBV18
CDR3 protein: CASSPGNSPLHF

J gene: TRBJ2-2
V gene: TRBV9
CDR3 protein: CASSVGALTSGELFF

J gene: TRBJ2-1
V gene: TRBV6-4
CDR3 protein: CASSAPPGGGRSNEQFF

J gene: TRBJ2-7
V gene: TRBV30
CDR3 protein: CAWRGTGPYEQYF

J gene: TRBJ2-5
V gene: TRBV5-1
CDR3 protein: CASSTGTGETQYF

J gene: TRBJ2-5
V gene: TRBV7-9
CDR3 protein: CASTRWGLGLQETQYF

J gene: TRBJ1-5
V gene: TRBV27
CDR3 protein: CASSFRYSNQPQHF

J gene: TRBJ2-4
V gene: TRBV5-1
CDR3 protein: CASSLAAGKNIQYF

J gene: TRBJ2-3
V gene: TRBV28
CDR3 protein: CASSSYTDTQYF

J gene: TRBJ1-1
V gene: TRBV10-2
CDR3 protein: CASTKTDRSWDTEAFF

J gene: TRBJ2-1
V gene: TRBV9
CDR3 protein: CASRPGGGINNEQFF

J gene: TRBJ2-7
V gene: TRBV19
CDR3 protein: CASASGTSYEQYF

J gene: TRBJ1-5
V gene: TRBV6-5
CDR3 protein: CASRPIGNQPQHF

J gene: TRBJ2-4
V gene: TRBV5-5
CDR3 protein: CASRGPIGSPENIQYF

J gene: TRBJ2-6
V gene: TRBV11-3
CDR3 protein: CASSLGHSGANVLTF

J gene: TRBJ2-7
V gene: TRBV5-1
CDR3 protein: CASSLLAGGNEQYF

J gene: TRBJ2-1
V gene: TRBV5-1
CDR3 protein: CASGPSPTPSEQFF

J gene: TRBJ1-4
V gene: TRBV14
CDR3 protein: CASSQEGGAGEKLFF

J gene: TRBJ1-2
V gene: TRBV5-1
CDR3 protein: CASSEAPTSNYGYTF

J gene: TRBJ1-2
V gene: TRBV6-5
CDR3 protein: CASRTGGWGYGYTF

J gene: TRBJ2-7
V gene: TRBV10-3
CDR3 protein: CAISEAGQQYF

J gene: TRBJ2-2
V gene: TRBV2
CDR3 protein: CASSLRGQGATTNTGELFF

J gene: TRBJ2-7
V gene: TRBV7-2
CDR3 protein: CASSLGDYEQYF

J gene: TRBJ1-2
V gene: TRBV10-2
CDR3 protein: CASSPVLYDNYGYTF

J gene: TRBJ2-7
V gene: TRBV28
CDR3 protein: CASSYPGRNPYEQYF

J gene: TRBJ2-7
V gene: TRBV14
CDR3 protein: CASRKSGTGYYEQYF

J gene: TRBJ1-2
V gene: TRBV2
CDR3 protein: CASSAGGTNYGYTF

J gene: TRBJ2-7
V gene: TRBV2
CDR3 protein: CASRGTGRPYEQYF

J gene: TRBJ1-5
V gene: TRBV28
CDR3 protein: CASSSRGGIWQPQHF

J gene: TRBJ2-7
V gene: TRBV4-1
CDR3 protein: CASSQVGGPRQQYF